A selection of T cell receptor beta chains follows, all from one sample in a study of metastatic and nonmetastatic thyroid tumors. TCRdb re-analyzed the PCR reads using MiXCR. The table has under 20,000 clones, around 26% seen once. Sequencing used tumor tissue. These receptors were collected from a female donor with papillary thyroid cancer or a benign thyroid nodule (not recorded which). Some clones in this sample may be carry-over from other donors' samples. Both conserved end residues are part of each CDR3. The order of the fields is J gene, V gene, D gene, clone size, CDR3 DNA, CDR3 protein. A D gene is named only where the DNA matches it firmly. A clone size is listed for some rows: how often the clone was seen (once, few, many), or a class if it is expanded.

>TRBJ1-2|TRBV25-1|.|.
TGTGCCAGCAGGTATTCTGGGCGCTACACCTTC
CASRYSGRYTF
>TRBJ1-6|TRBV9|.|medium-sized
TGTGCCAGCAGCCCCCGTTCCTATAATTCACCCCTCCACTTT
CASSPRSYNSPLHF
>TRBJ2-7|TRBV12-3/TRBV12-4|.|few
TGTGCCAGCAGTTTAGCACAGGGAATCCTCTACGAGCAGTACTTC
CASSLAQGILYEQYF
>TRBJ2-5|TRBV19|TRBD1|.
TGTGCCAGTAGTGGGACAGGGGAAGAGACCCAGTACTTC
CASSGTGEETQYF
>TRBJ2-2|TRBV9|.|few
TGTGCCAGCAGCGTAAAACAGGAAGATGTGGTAGTCGACACCGGGGAGCTGTTTTTT
CASSVKQEDVVVDTGELFF
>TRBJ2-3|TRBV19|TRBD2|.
TGTGCCAGTAGTATAGATTTAGCGGGAGCAGTGGCAGATACGCAGTATTTT
CASSIDLAGAVADTQYF
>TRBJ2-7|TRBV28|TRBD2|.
TGTGCCAGCACCCGTCCGGGAGCCGGGGGGGATGAGCAGTACTTC
CASTRPGAGGDEQYF
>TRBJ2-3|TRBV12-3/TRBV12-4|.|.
TGTGCCAGCAGTTACGGACAGGGATCGCGGGAGTCAGATACGCAGTATTTT
CASSYGQGSRESDTQYF
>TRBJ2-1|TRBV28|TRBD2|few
TGTGCCAGCAGTGGGGGGGTCCGGAATGAGCAGTTCTTC
CASSGGVRNEQFF
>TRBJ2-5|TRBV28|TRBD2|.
TGTGCCAGCACGACCGGACTAGAGGGACCGGGAGAGACACAGTACTTC
CASTTGLEGPGETQYF
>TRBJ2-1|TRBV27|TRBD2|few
TGTGCCAGCAGTCACAGACTAGCGGGAGCCGTAAATGAGCAGTTCTTC
CASSHRLAGAVNEQFF
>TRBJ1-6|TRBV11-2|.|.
TGTGCCAGCAGCTTAGAACGGAATTCACCCCTCCACTTT
CASSLERNSPLHF
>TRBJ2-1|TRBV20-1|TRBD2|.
TGCAGTGCTAGAGTTTTTGGCGGGAGCTCCTACAATGAGCAGTTCTTC
CSARVFGGSSYNEQFF
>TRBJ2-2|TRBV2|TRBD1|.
TGTGCCAGCAGTGGGACAGGGGGAGGGCGAACCGGGGAGCTGTTTTTT
CASSGTGGGRTGELFF
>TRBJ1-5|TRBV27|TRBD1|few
TGTGCCAGCAGCGAATACGGACAGGGGTTTAGCAATCAGCCCCAGCATTTT
CASSEYGQGFSNQPQHF
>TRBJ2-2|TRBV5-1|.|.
TGCGCCAGCAGCTTCTACGGACATTACGCCGGGGAGCTGTTTTTT
CASSFYGHYAGELFF
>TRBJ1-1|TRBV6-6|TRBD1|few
TGTGCCAGCAGTTACTCCTGGACAGGGGGAGATACTGAAGCTTTCTTT
CASSYSWTGGDTEAFF
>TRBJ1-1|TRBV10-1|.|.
TGCGCCAGCAGTGCTTCAGGGTTCGCTGAAGCTTTCTTT
CASSASGFAEAFF
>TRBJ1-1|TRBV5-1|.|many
TGCGCCAGCAGCTCACAGGGTTTAGATACCAACACTGAAGCTTTCTTT
CASSSQGLDTNTEAFF
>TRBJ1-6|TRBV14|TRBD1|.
TGTGCCAGCAGCCTCTCAGGGGGAGGTTCACCCCTCCACTTT
CASSLSGGGSPLHF
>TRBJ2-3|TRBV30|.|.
TGTGCCTGGAGCCACCCCGGAGGGGTGGCGGATACGCAGTATTTT
CAWSHPGGVADTQYF
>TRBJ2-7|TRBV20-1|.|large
TGCAGTGCTAGAACAGGGATAGGCCTCGGCTACGAGCAGTACTTC
CSARTGIGLGYEQYF
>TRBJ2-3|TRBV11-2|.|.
TGTGCCAGCAGGCTCACTCACGGTTACACAGATACGCAGTATTTT
CASRLTHGYTDTQYF
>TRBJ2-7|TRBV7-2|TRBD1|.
TGTGCCAGCAGCTCCTTGACAGGGAGCTCCTACGAGCAGTACTTC
CASSSLTGSSYEQYF
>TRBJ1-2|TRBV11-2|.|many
TGTGCCAGCAGCTATAACACCCTCGGACGCGGCTACACCTTC
CASSYNTLGRGYTF
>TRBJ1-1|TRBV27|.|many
TGTGCCAGCATCGGCTGGGGGCGTAGGGACACTGAAGCTTTCTTT
CASIGWGRRDTEAFF
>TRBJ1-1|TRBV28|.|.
TGTGCCAGCAGTGGACCTAACACTGAAGCTTTCTTT
CASSGPNTEAFF
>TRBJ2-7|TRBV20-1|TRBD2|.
TGCAGTGCTAGACCCCTAGCGGGAGTTTTCGAGCAGTACTTC
CSARPLAGVFEQYF
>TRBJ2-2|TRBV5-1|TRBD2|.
TGCGCCAGCAGCTTGGGTGCTAGCGGGAACACCGGGGAGCTGTTTTTT
CASSLGASGNTGELFF
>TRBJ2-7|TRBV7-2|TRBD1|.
TGTGCCAGCAGCCGGGGACAGGGGGCCCATGAGCAGTACTTC
CASSRGQGAHEQYF
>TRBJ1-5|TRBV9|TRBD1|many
TGTGCCAGCAGCGTAGGGTGGGACAGTAGCAATCAGCCCCAGCATTTT
CASSVGWDSSNQPQHF
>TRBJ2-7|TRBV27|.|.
TGTGCCAGCAGTTGGCGCGGCGCCTCCTACGAGCAGTACTTC
CASSWRGASYEQYF
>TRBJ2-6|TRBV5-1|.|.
TGCGCCAGCAGCTTTTTAAATATTGGGGCCAACGTCCTGACTTTC
CASSFLNIGANVLTF
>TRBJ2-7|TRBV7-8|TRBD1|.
TGTGCCAGCAGCAGTTCAGGACAGGGGATTTCCTACGAGCAGTACTTC
CASSSSGQGISYEQYF
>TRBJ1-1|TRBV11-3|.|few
TGTGCCTCCCGGGAGGGGGATGGGCCCGCTTTCTTT
CASREGDGPAFF
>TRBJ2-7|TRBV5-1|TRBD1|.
TGCGCCAGCAGCACCCCCGGGACAGGTCCCCTCGAGCAGTACTTC
CASSTPGTGPLEQYF
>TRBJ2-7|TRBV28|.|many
TGTGCCAGCAGTTTCTTCGGGTCCTACGAGCAGTACTTC
CASSFFGSYEQYF
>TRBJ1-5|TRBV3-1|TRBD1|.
TGTGCCAGCAGCCAAGGAGTGACAGGGGGAAAGCCCCAGCATTTT
CASSQGVTGGKPQHF